One sample yielded the 2 T cell receptor beta chains listed below, sequenced in a study of radiation and T cells in renal cell carcinoma. The time point was: baseline pretreatment blood. The treatment is: 15 Gy SBRT to primary tumor, nephrectomy 4 weeks later. Here immunoSEQ multiplex PCR was the method, and the copy in TCRdb shows in-frame clones only, minus some. The sample consists of around 94,000 clones, approximately 86% of them appearing once. The sequencing here drew on blood, taken from a patient whose treatment included radiotherapy and nephrectomy. All receptors come from a man aged 50-60 years with renal cell carcinoma.

The chain carries TRBV11-2 and TRBJ2-2; 9 positions match TRBD1. J lost 6 bases, V lost 5 bases, and 7 bases had no gene match. CDR3 length: 15 residues. Germline values: CDR1 SGHAT, CDR2 FQNNGV. CDR3 loop: CASSQGTGYPGELFF. The CDR3 DNA is TGTGCCAGCAGCCAAGGGACAGGGTATCCCGGGGAGCTGTTTTTT.

The sample holds one count of this clone. CDR3 amino acids: CASSPPSPRETQYF. The CDR3 DNA reads as TGTGCCAGCTCACCGCCTAGCCCTCGGGAGACCCAGTACTTC. The chain is built from TRBV18 and TRBJ2-5, with D possibly TRBD2 on 5 matching bases. The CDR3 spans 14 residues. V lost 3 bases, J lost 5 bases, and 13 bases lay in between. Germline CDR1 reads KGHSH; CDR2 reads LQKENI.